A selection of T cell receptor beta chains follows, all from one sample in a study of T cell responses to AZD1222 COVID-19 vaccine. Generated by immunoSEQ multiplex PCR, the TCRdb table keeps only in-frame clones and is missing some. The data show 200,000 to 300,000 clones, more than 85% seen once. The material was peripheral blood, obtained on day 0 of AZD1222 vaccination. The receptor set was obtained from an adult in good health. Each CDR3 is given with its conserved first and last residue. The D gene is left open where the match is weak. A clone size is listed for some rows: how often the clone was seen (once, few, many), or a class if it is expanded.

TRBD1 TRBJ2-1 NA 15 TRBV5-5 CASSWGFGQGNEQFF TGTGCCAGCAGCTGGGGTTTTGGACAGGGAAATGAGCAGTTCTTC
NA TRBJ1-5 NA 16 TRBV7-2 CASSLGVGQTNQPQHF TGTGCCAGCAGCTTAGGAGTAGGGCAGACCAATCAGCCCCAGCATTTT
NA TRBJ2-7 NA 14 TRBV5-1 CASSLDPGAYEQYF TGCGCCAGCAGCTTGGACCCAGGGGCCTACGAGCAGTACTTC
TRBD2 TRBJ2-5 NA 13 TRBV6-5 CASSRLAVETQYF TGTGCCAGCAGTCGACTAGCGGTGGAGACCCAGTACTTC
NA TRBJ1-1 NA 13 TRBV2 CASTRVGSTEAFF TGTGCCAGCACCCGGGTAGGGTCAACTGAAGCTTTCTTT
TRBD1 TRBJ1-2 NA 14 TRBV19 CASSSDRGTYGYTF TGTGCCAGTAGTAGTGACAGGGGAACCTATGGCTACACCTTC
TRBD1 TRBJ1-6 NA 14 TRBV15 CATSRETGYSPLHF TGTGCCACCAGCAGAGAGACAGGGTACTCACCCCTCCACTTT
NA TRBJ1-4 NA 16 TRBV24-1 CATSDPQTGGNEKLFF TGTGCCACCAGTGATCCCCAGACGGGGGGTAATGAAAAACTGTTTTTT
NA TRBJ2-5 NA 13 TRBV10-3 CAISGERDGTQYF TGTGCCATCAGTGGGGAAAGGGATGGGACCCAGTACTTC
TRBD1 TRBJ2-7 NA 15 TRBV3-1/TRBV3-2 CASSLPGQGNDEQYF TGTGCCAGCAGCCTTCCGGGACAGGGAAATGACGAGCAGTACTTC
NA TRBJ1-1 NA 12 TRBV3-1/TRBV3-2 CASRAITGEAFF TGTGCCAGCAGAGCTATAACGGGTGAAGCTTTCTTT
TRBD2 TRBJ2-7 NA 13 TRBV2 CASSGGLALEQYF TGTGCCAGCAGCGGGGGACTAGCGCTCGAGCAGTACTTC
TRBD1 TRBJ2-7 NA 17 TRBV19 CASSTKEGQGTPYEQYF TGTGCCAGTAGTACTAAGGAGGGACAGGGGACTCCCTACGAGCAGTACTTC
NA TRBJ1-2 NA 16 TRBV7-9 CASSPLNGPGYYGYTF TGTGCCAGCAGCCCCCTTAACGGGCCGGGATACTATGGCTACACCTTC
NA TRBJ2-1 few 12 TRBV7-9 CASSLVPREQFF TGTGCCAGCAGCTTGGTGCCCCGTGAGCAGTTCTTC
NA TRBJ2-2 NA 11 TRBV27 CASRLGGELFF TGTGCCAGCCGTTTAGGGGGGGAGCTGTTTTTT
NA TRBJ1-1 few 14 TRBV9 CASSARYGSTEAFF TGTGCCAGCAGCGCTAGATATGGGAGCACTGAAGCTTTCTTT
NA TRBJ2-1 NA 14 TRBV5-1 CASSFGGSYNEQFF TGCGCCAGCAGCTTCGGGGGTTCCTACAATGAGCAGTTCTTC
NA TRBJ1-2 NA 13 TRBV28 CASSPTGSYGYTF TGTGCCAGCAGCCCTACAGGGTCCTATGGCTACACCTTC
NA TRBJ1-1 NA 14 TRBV14 CASSQGGLSAEAFF TGTGCCAGCAGCCAAGGAGGGCTGTCAGCTGAAGCTTTCTTT
NA TRBJ1-2 NA 14 TRBV5-1 CASSLEARGYGYTF TGCGCCAGCAGCTTGGAGGCTAGGGGCTATGGCTACACCTTC
NA TRBJ2-7 NA 15 TRBV7-8 CASSLEGEGEYEQYF TGTGCCAGCAGCTTAGAGGGGGAAGGGGAGTACGAGCAGTACTTC
NA TRBJ1-1 few 16 TRBV11-2 CASTPLRGAVRTEAFF TGTGCCAGCACCCCCCTCCGGGGGGCAGTTCGGACTGAAGCTTTCTTT
TRBD1 TRBJ2-7 NA 14 TRBV7-8 CASSLWTGSGEQYF TGTGCCAGCAGCTTGTGGACAGGCTCGGGGGAGCAGTACTTC
NA TRBJ2-2 once 12 TRBV12-3/TRBV12-4 CASSLGSGELFF TGTGCCAGCAGCTTGGGTTCCGGGGAGCTGTTTTTT
TRBD1 TRBJ2-7 NA 14 TRBV27 CASSFTGVLYEQYF TGTGCCAGCAGTTTTACAGGGGTCCTCTACGAGCAGTACTTC
TRBD1 TRBJ1-2 once 13 TRBV5-4 CASSHRGDYGYTF TGTGCCAGCAGCCACAGGGGGGACTATGGCTACACCTTC
NA TRBJ2-2 NA 13 TRBV5-1 CASSSPGTGELFF TGCGCCAGCAGCTCCCCCGGCACCGGGGAGCTGTTTTTT
TRBD2 TRBJ2-1 NA 16 TRBV28 CASSLPSGRGHNEQFF TGTGCCAGCAGTTTACCTAGCGGGAGGGGCCACAATGAGCAGTTCTTC